This T cell receptor beta chain derives from a study of a mutant IDH1 vaccine in newly diagnosed glioma. In the study overall: Held at week 35, visit V12 was the safety follow-up, and visit V13 followed at week 47. Study-level findings and limits: The authors found pseudoprogression apparently unrelated to changes in top peripheral T cell clonotypes.

Sequencing was performed with immunoSEQ multiplex PCR; in TCRdb, only in-frame clones are kept and a portion is missing. The sample lists roughly 86,000 clones; roughly four fifths were seen once. This CDR3 is 11 amino acids long. V lost 5 bases, J lost 9 bases, and 8 bases lay in between. The germline CDR1 and CDR2 sequences are MNHEY and SVGAGI. As for time point: week 47, end of study. A single vaccine dose contained 300 ug of mutant IDH1 20-mer peptide, and topical imiquimod was used with it. As for this clone: The antigen is undetermined.

This sample comprised PBMCs, obtained from a glioma patient whose treatment included an IDH1 peptide vaccine. The rearrangement links TRBV6-5 to TRBJ1-5; unclear D gene. The receptor was derived from a man aged 40-49 years with glioma. The CDR3 bases are TGTGCCAGCAGTCGCGGCGGGCCCCAGCATTTT. Its protein is CASSRGGPQHF.